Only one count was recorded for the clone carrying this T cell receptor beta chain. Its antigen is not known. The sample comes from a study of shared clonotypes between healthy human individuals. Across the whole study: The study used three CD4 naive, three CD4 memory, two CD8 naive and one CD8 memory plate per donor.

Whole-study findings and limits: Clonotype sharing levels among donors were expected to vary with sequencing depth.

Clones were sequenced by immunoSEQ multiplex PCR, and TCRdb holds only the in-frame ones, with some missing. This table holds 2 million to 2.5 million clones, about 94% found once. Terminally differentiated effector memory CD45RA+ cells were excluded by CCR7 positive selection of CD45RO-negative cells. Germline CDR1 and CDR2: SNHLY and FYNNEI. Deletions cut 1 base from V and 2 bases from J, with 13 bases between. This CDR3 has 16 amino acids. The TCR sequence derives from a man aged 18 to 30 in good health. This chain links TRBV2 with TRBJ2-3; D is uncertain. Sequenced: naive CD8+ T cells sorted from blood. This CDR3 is CASSEDWRRSTDTQYF. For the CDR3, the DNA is TGTGCCAGCAGTGAAGACTGGCGCAGATCCACAGATACGCAGTATTTT.